This is a list of T cell receptor beta chains from one sample in a study of blood T cell repertoires in COVID-19. The table came from immunoSEQ multiplex PCR; TCRdb's copy has only in-frame clones and leaves some out. The data contain about 170,000 clones, more than 75% of them seen just once; the ten biggest clones take up about 2.5%. The sequenced sample consisted of peripheral blood. The source of these receptors is a woman of 80 years or more with COVID-19, enrolled during active disease. Both conserved end residues are part of each CDR3. The order of the fields is V gene, CDR3 protein.

v_call: TRBV24-1
cdr3_aa: CATSPAGGNYGYTF

v_call: TRBV18
cdr3_aa: CASSPSLSSGGYNEQFF

v_call: TRBV5-1
cdr3_aa: CASSLGETDTQYF

v_call: TRBV10-3
cdr3_aa: CAIRGTGSDEQYF

v_call: TRBV19
cdr3_aa: CASTGTENSEQYF

v_call: TRBV3-1/TRBV3-2
cdr3_aa: CASSQDESGLAAGELFF

v_call: TRBV11-2
cdr3_aa: CASSLSRAPQGTQYF

v_call: TRBV9
cdr3_aa: CASSTGNGWGNTIYF

v_call: TRBV28
cdr3_aa: CASSLEAGRAFF

v_call: TRBV7-2
cdr3_aa: CASSLSGSGSYNEQFF

v_call: TRBV3-1/TRBV3-2
cdr3_aa: CASSQGGRDTEAFF

v_call: TRBV28
cdr3_aa: CASSIRGSGYEQYF

v_call: TRBV12-2
cdr3_aa: CASRMEGTGHIEGNQPQHF

v_call: TRBV19
cdr3_aa: CASSIGIFSGNTIYF

v_call: TRBV25-1
cdr3_aa: CASSEFPELAGLRDEQFF

v_call: TRBV5-4
cdr3_aa: CASSLGAVPYEQYF

v_call: TRBV28
cdr3_aa: CASNLAGQGSNQPQHF

v_call: TRBV11-1
cdr3_aa: CASSLARAVRGQETQYF

v_call: TRBV6-6
cdr3_aa: CASSGGQGPFTGELFF

v_call: TRBV7-8
cdr3_aa: CASSRGPERSQPQHF

v_call: TRBV4-3
cdr3_aa: CASSLAGYEQFF

v_call: TRBV9
cdr3_aa: CASSPTGNFRGNIQYF

v_call: TRBV11-2
cdr3_aa: CASSFSGQETQYF

v_call: TRBV6-5
cdr3_aa: CASSYSNRKETQYF

v_call: TRBV7-2
cdr3_aa: CAGGQGLTEAFF

v_call: TRBV9
cdr3_aa: CASSVDDRGWTEAFF